These T cell receptor beta chains were read from a single sample in a study of blood T cell repertoires in COVID-19. The repertoire was sequenced with immunoSEQ multiplex PCR; TCRdb's copy has only in-frame clones and lacks some. The sample yields tens of thousands of clones, almost 85% seen once. Material for sequencing was peripheral blood. The receptors were gathered from a human donor in a cohort sampled during active COVID-19. The CDR3 runs from the conserved cysteine through the conserved F or W. Each record gives: CDR3 protein, CDR3 DNA, J gene, clone size, D gene, V gene. The D gene is left open where the match is weak. The size entry is marked missing in some rows and otherwise reads once, few, many or a size class.

CDR3: CASSKEGNSYEQYF
DNA: TGTGCCAGTAGTAAGGAGGGCAACTCCTACGAGCAGTACTTC
J: TRBJ2-7
size: few
D: NA
V: TRBV19

CDR3: CAIMGTSGRNYEQYF
DNA: TGTGCCATCATGGGAACTAGCGGGAGAAACTACGAGCAGTACTTC
J: TRBJ2-7
size: NA
D: TRBD2
V: TRBV10-3

CDR3: CASSQTTGTDTQYF
DNA: TGCGCCAGCAGCCAGACGACAGGGACAGATACGCAGTATTTT
J: TRBJ2-3
size: once
D: TRBD1
V: TRBV5-1

CDR3: CASRASGRARVREQYF
DNA: TGCGCCAGCAGGGCTAGCGGGAGAGCTCGGGTCCGCGAGCAGTACTTC
J: TRBJ2-7
size: NA
D: TRBD2
V: TRBV5-1

CDR3: CASSVTALNYGYTF
DNA: TGTGCCAGCAGCGTGACAGCTTTAAACTATGGCTACACCTTC
J: TRBJ1-2
size: NA
D: NA
V: TRBV5-5

CDR3: CASSVASGSGQDTQYF
DNA: TGTGCCAGCAGCGTAGCAAGCGGGAGTGGTCAAGATACGCAGTATTTT
J: TRBJ2-3
size: NA
D: TRBD2
V: TRBV9

CDR3: CATSRELAGAYNEQFF
DNA: TGTGCCACCAGCAGAGAACTAGCGGGAGCCTACAATGAGCAGTTCTTC
J: TRBJ2-1
size: NA
D: TRBD2
V: TRBV15

CDR3: CASSGATPSTDTQYF
DNA: TGTGCCAGCAGTGGGGCGACGCCCAGCACAGATACGCAGTATTTT
J: TRBJ2-3
size: NA
D: NA
V: TRBV28

CDR3: CAIRDYPTNTGELFF
DNA: TGTGCCATCAGGGACTACCCGACGAACACCGGGGAGCTGTTTTTT
J: TRBJ2-2
size: NA
D: NA
V: TRBV10-3

CDR3: CASTPTGGSGQPQHF
DNA: TGTGCCAGTACCCCGACAGGGGGCTCGGGGCAGCCCCAGCATTTT
J: TRBJ1-5
size: NA
D: TRBD1
V: TRBV19

CDR3: CASSQGLGSGPETQYF
DNA: TGTGCCAGCAGCCAGGGCTTGGGGAGCGGTCCAGAGACCCAGTACTTC
J: TRBJ2-5
size: NA
D: NA
V: TRBV14

CDR3: CAWATSQETQYF
DNA: TGTGCCTGGGCCACGAGCCAAGAGACCCAGTACTTC
J: TRBJ2-5
size: few
D: NA
V: TRBV30

CDR3: CASSPVGGTEAFF
DNA: TGTGCCAGCAGCCCGGTAGGGGGCACTGAAGCTTTCTTT
J: TRBJ1-1
size: NA
D: NA
V: TRBV5-6

CDR3: CASSLGQAYGYTF
DNA: TGTGCCAGCAGCTTAGGACAGGCCTATGGCTACACCTTC
J: TRBJ1-2
size: NA
D: TRBD1
V: TRBV12-3/TRBV12-4

CDR3: CATSRDALLNTEAFF
DNA: TGTGCCACCAGCAGAGACGCACTTTTGAACACTGAAGCTTTCTTT
J: TRBJ1-1
size: NA
D: NA
V: TRBV15

CDR3: CASGGTANTGELFF
DNA: TGTGCCAGCGGTGGGACTGCGAACACCGGGGAGCTGTTTTTT
J: TRBJ2-2
size: NA
D: NA
V: TRBV19

CDR3: CASGGAYEQYF
DNA: TGTGCCAGCGGGGGGGCCTACGAGCAGTACTTC
J: TRBJ2-7
size: NA
D: TRBD2
V: TRBV2

CDR3: CASSQDYGQEAGELFF
DNA: TGTGCCAGCAGCCAAGATTATGGACAGGAAGCCGGGGAGCTGTTTTTT
J: TRBJ2-2
size: NA
D: TRBD1
V: TRBV3-1/TRBV3-2

CDR3: CATKPSGQAASYEQYF
DNA: TGTGCCACCAAGCCCTCGGGACAGGCCGCATCCTACGAGCAGTACTTC
J: TRBJ2-7
size: NA
D: TRBD1
V: TRBV7-8

CDR3: CASSQTGGKYTEAFF
DNA: TGTGCCAGCAGCCAGACAGGGGGCAAGTACACTGAAGCTTTCTTT
J: TRBJ1-1
size: NA
D: TRBD1
V: TRBV28

CDR3: CASSAQQGTTEAFF
DNA: TGTGCCAGCAGCGCTCAACAGGGTACCACTGAAGCTTTCTTT
J: TRBJ1-1
size: NA
D: NA
V: TRBV7-3

CDR3: CASSIQAGAREQYF
DNA: TGTGCCAGTAGTATCCAAGCGGGAGCGAGAGAGCAGTACTTC
J: TRBJ2-7
size: NA
D: TRBD2
V: TRBV19

CDR3: CASSGEEGAENEQFF
DNA: TGTGCCAGCAGCGGTGAGGAGGGGGCAGAAAATGAGCAGTTCTTC
J: TRBJ2-1
size: NA
D: NA
V: TRBV7-3

CDR3: CASSLAVYNEQFF
DNA: TGTGCCAGCAGCTTGGCAGTCTACAATGAGCAGTTCTTC
J: TRBJ2-1
size: NA
D: NA
V: TRBV5-4

CDR3: CATSGSGSLGDTQYF
DNA: TGTGCCACCAGTGGCAGCGGGAGCTTGGGAGATACGCAGTATTTT
J: TRBJ2-3
size: NA
D: TRBD2
V: TRBV24-1

CDR3: CASSRTRYEQYF
DNA: TGTGCCAGCAGCCGAACGCGCTACGAGCAGTACTTC
J: TRBJ2-7
size: NA
D: NA
V: TRBV16

CDR3: CASSSSGGVKYNEQFF
DNA: TGTGCCAGCAGTTCGAGCGGAGGGGTTAAGTACAATGAGCAGTTCTTC
J: TRBJ2-1
size: NA
D: NA
V: TRBV28

CDR3: CASSLDPAGSDTQYF
DNA: TGTGCCAGCAGCTTAGATCCGGCGGGATCGGATACGCAGTATTTT
J: TRBJ2-3
size: NA
D: NA
V: TRBV11-2

CDR3: CASSQGGPEAFF
DNA: TGCGCCAGCAGCCAAGGGGGCCCTGAAGCTTTCTTT
J: TRBJ1-1
size: NA
D: NA
V: TRBV4-1

CDR3: CSVVGGEGGYTF
DNA: TGCAGCGTTGTCGGAGGGGAGGGTGGCTACACCTTC
J: TRBJ1-2
size: medium-sized
D: NA
V: TRBV29-1

CDR3: CASSPRLAGGELFF
DNA: TGCGCCAGCAGCCCTCGACTAGCGGGCGGGGAGCTGTTTTTT
J: TRBJ2-2
size: NA
D: TRBD2
V: TRBV5-1

CDR3: CASSLGLAGIGELFF
DNA: TGCGCCAGCAGCCTAGGACTAGCGGGGATCGGGGAGCTGTTTTTT
J: TRBJ2-2
size: NA
D: TRBD2
V: TRBV5-1

CDR3: CATSREGLAGGYEQYF
DNA: TGTGCCACCAGCAGGGAAGGACTAGCGGGAGGCTACGAGCAGTACTTC
J: TRBJ2-7
size: NA
D: TRBD2
V: TRBV15

CDR3: CASSRDRGPYEQYF
DNA: TGTGCCAGCAGCCGTGACAGGGGCCCCTACGAGCAGTACTTC
J: TRBJ2-7
size: NA
D: TRBD1
V: TRBV11-2

CDR3: CATLEGGLASDTQYF
DNA: TGTGCCACTCTAGAGGGGGGACTAGCTTCAGATACGCAGTATTTT
J: TRBJ2-3
size: NA
D: TRBD2
V: TRBV19

CDR3: CASISGTGNTDTQYF
DNA: TGTGCCAGCATCTCGGGGACAGGAAACACAGATACGCAGTATTTT
J: TRBJ2-3
size: NA
D: TRBD1
V: TRBV28

CDR3: CASSDRDLETQYF
DNA: TGTGCCAGCTCAGACAGGGATTTGGAGACCCAGTACTTC
J: TRBJ2-5
size: NA
D: TRBD1
V: TRBV18

CDR3: CAWSRSGAREQYF
DNA: TGTGCCTGGAGTAGATCCGGCGCGAGGGAGCAGTACTTC
J: TRBJ2-7
size: NA
D: NA
V: TRBV30

CDR3: CASSLLVRSGEAFF
DNA: TGTGCCAGCAGTTTATTGGTGAGATCCGGTGAAGCTTTCTTT
J: TRBJ1-1
size: once
D: NA
V: TRBV28

CDR3: CASSQAGGAGNTIYF
DNA: TGTGCCAGCAGCCAAGCTGGGGGGGCTGGAAACACCATATATTTT
J: TRBJ1-3
size: NA
D: NA
V: TRBV3-1/TRBV3-2

CDR3: CASSGGVGNQPQHF
DNA: TGTGCCAGCAGCGGCGGTGTCGGCAATCAGCCCCAGCATTTT
J: TRBJ1-5
size: few
D: NA
V: TRBV7-9

CDR3: CASSEVGANGNTIYF
DNA: TGTGCCAGCAGTGAAGTGGGGGCGAATGGAAACACCATATATTTT
J: TRBJ1-3
size: NA
D: NA
V: TRBV6-1

CDR3: CASSLDRVITEAFF
DNA: TGTGCCAGCAGCTTGGACAGGGTAATCACTGAAGCTTTCTTT
J: TRBJ1-1
size: NA
D: NA
V: TRBV5-4

CDR3: CASSQRISGRAPSTDTQYF
DNA: TGTGCCAGCAGCCAACGGATTAGCGGGAGGGCCCCTAGCACAGATACGCAGTATTTT
J: TRBJ2-3
size: NA
D: TRBD2
V: TRBV3-1/TRBV3-2

CDR3: CASSLARTGGQNIQYF
DNA: TGTGCCAGCAGTTTGGCAAGGACAGGGGGTCAAAACATTCAGTACTTC
J: TRBJ2-4
size: NA
D: TRBD1
V: TRBV28

CDR3: CASSSAGPYEQYF
DNA: TGTGCCAGCAGTTCCGCGGGACCCTACGAGCAGTACTTC
J: TRBJ2-7
size: once
D: NA
V: TRBV27

CDR3: CSVVTSGRGNEQFF
DNA: TGCAGCGTTGTGACTAGCGGGAGGGGTAATGAGCAGTTCTTC
J: TRBJ2-1
size: NA
D: TRBD2
V: TRBV29-1

CDR3: CASSLRMGGTSGNTIYF
DNA: TGTGCCAGCAGTTTACGGATGGGAGGGACCTCTGGAAACACCATATATTTT
J: TRBJ1-3
size: NA
D: NA
V: TRBV28

CDR3: CASNAYRDHEQYF
DNA: TGTGCCAGCAACGCTTACAGGGATCACGAGCAGTACTTC
J: TRBJ2-7
size: few
D: NA
V: TRBV11-3